Included here is one TCR beta chain sequence, with context. Its specificity is unknown. This sample was included in a study of Graves' ophthalmopathy and Graves' hyperthyroidism. Study overall: At the time of initial diagnosis and before any treatment, peripheral blood was collected.

Amplifying from RNA transcripts, the study obtained TCR beta CDR3 regions. Scientists carried out first-round RT-PCR using HTBI primers and then a second-round multiplex PCR. TCRdb re-called the multiplex PCR reads through MiXCR, storing one row per CDR3 protein. Of 400,000 or so distinct CDR3 sequences in the sample, approximately 18% were seen once. This CDR3 contains 16 residues. With 6 bases removed from V and 3 bases from J, the gap between germline ends came to 18 bases. Germline V CDR1 and CDR2: MNHEY, SMNVEV (reference sequence). The study, taken as a whole, reports: With just under 90% sensitivity and roughly 80% specificity, a 13-signature model separated ophthalmopathy from stable hyperthyroidism. A majority of expanded thyroid clonotypes exceeding 0.001 frequency were likewise present in blood.

It was from under 13 ml of fresh peripheral blood that the PBMCs came. The chain carries TRBV27 and TRBJ1-5; weak D call: TRBD1 (5 bases). The specimen was peripheral blood. The clonotype comes from an adult woman with stable Graves' hyperthyroidism. The CDR3 region is CASRPTPRGPNQPQHF. CDR3 bases: TGTGCCAGCAGACCCACCCCGCGGGGCCCCAATCAGCCCCAGCATTTT.